Each of the 5 T cell receptor beta chains below was sequenced from the same sample in a study of OX40 agonist ivuxolimab in advanced cancers. The data were produced by immunoSEQ multiplex PCR, yet TCRdb's version contains in-frame clones alone and is incomplete. Here the sample spans 60,000 or so clones, over 75% being singletons. The sequencing here drew on CD4+ or CD8+ T cells sorted from blood, taken in a trial of the OX40 agonist ivuxolimab. The receptors originated from an adult with an advanced solid tumor such as melanoma, head and neck, liver or kidney cancer.

This chain uses TRBV28 with TRBJ1-2; perhaps TRBD1 as D (5 bases). The CDR3 is made up of 15 amino acids. Germline-derived CDR1 and CDR2 are MDHEN and SYDVKM. The V and J ends lost 3 bases and 4 bases respectively, with 15 bases between them. This CDR3 is CASSFLGAWVYGYTF. CDR3 coding DNA: TGTGCCAGCAGTTTCCTAGGGGCTTGGGTCTATGGCTACACCTTC.

Concerning this clone: Within the sample, other DNA sequences also encode this same CDR3. V and J are TRBV29-1 and TRBJ1-5; D is undetermined. The CDR3 consists of 11 residues. The germline V gene encodes CDR1 SQVTM and CDR2 ANQGSEA. V was clipped by 6 bases and J by 10 bases, with 13 bases between them. The DNA for the CDR3 is TGCAGCGTCGGAGGCGAGGGTCCCCAGCATTTT. This codes for CSVGGEGPQHF.

For the CDR3, the DNA is TGTGCCAGCAGTCCCTGGACAGGGAGCTATGGCTACACCTTC. Amino acids: CASSPWTGSYGYTF. The J gene is TRBJ1-2, the V gene TRBV6-1; 8 bases map to TRBD1. The ends lost 5 bases at V and 4 bases at J; junction bases unmatched: 6. Germline values: CDR1 MNHNS, CDR2 SASEGT. The CDR3 is 14 amino acids.

V gene TRBV7-2 combines with J gene TRBJ2-7, with unresolved D. The CDR3 contains 15 residues. V shed 8 bases and J shed 1 base, with 18 bases lying between them. Germline assignment: CDR1 SGHTA and CDR2 FQGNSA. CDR3 loop: CASAQSAIGSYEQYF. CDR3 DNA: TGTGCCAGCGCGCAAAGTGCGATTGGGTCCTACGAGCAGTACTTC.

The chain joins TRBV6-1 to TRBJ1-3, with D perhaps matching TRBD1 (6 bases). V was pared by 3 bases and J by 0 bases, with 15 bases between. CDR1 is MNHNS and CDR2 is SASEGT in the germline V gene. The CDR3 has 17 residues. CDR3 in amino acids: CASSDRRGASSGNTIYF. CDR3 nucleotides: TGTGCCAGCAGTGATAGAAGGGGGGCCAGCTCTGGAAACACCATATATTTT.